The clone carrying this T cell receptor beta chain came up a few times. As yet, its antigen is unknown. The sample originates from a study of CD8+ T cells in alopecia areata. Across the whole study: Each day, treated patients took oral tofacitinib twice, at 5 to 10 mg per dose. Study findings and constraints: Patients shared TCRs less clearly than mice did, possibly owing to HLA.

The treatment is: oral pan-JAK inhibitor, 5-10 mg twice daily. The study team obtained lesional scalp punch biopsies and peripheral blood from alopecia areata patients. Trimming cost V 5 bases and J 2 bases; bases outside gene matches: 5. Germline-derived CDR1 and CDR2 are LNHDA and SQIVND (reference sequence). The CDR3 spans 14 residues. As the sequencing template, cDNA was produced by extracting RNA and reverse transcribing it. Using immunoSEQ multiplex PCR, the repertoire was profiled, and TCRdb retains in-frame clones only, with some absent. The sample lists 65,000 to 75,000 clones, 29% occurring once.

The sample consisted of CD8+ T cells sorted from blood, taken at week 4, from a patient treated with tofacitinib. This sequence was found in a human donor with alopecia areata. J is TRBJ2-7 and V is TRBV19, with 8 bases fitting TRBD1. This CDR3 is CASSPGTGPYEQYF. Here the CDR3 DNA reads TGTGCCAGTAGTCCAGGGACAGGTCCCTACGAGCAGTACTTC.